The 24 T cell receptor beta chains below come from one sample, sequenced in a study of CD8 T cells in ankylosing spondylitis. Study outcomes and limitations: A TCR beta motif of several highly homologous variants appeared characteristic of ankylosing spondylitis blood.

Their cognate antigens are unknown. TCRdb processed the 5' RACE reads anew with MiXCR; each CDR3 protein has one entry. Found here are approximately 400,000 distinct CDR3 sequences, over 15% of them singletons; the top ten hold just over 1%. Sequencing input: blood, either unsorted or a sorted T cell fraction (not recorded which). These receptors originate from a male donor with ankylosing spondylitis.

This clonotype was recorded a few times. This chain joins TRBV5-1 and TRBJ1-1; D gene ambiguous. Germline loops: CDR1 SGHRS, CDR2 YFSETQ. This CDR3 comprises 15 residues. Trimming took off 1 base at V and 0 bases at J, with 10 bases between the two ends. CDR3: CASSLLGRLNTEAFF. For the CDR3, the DNA is TGCGCCAGCAGCTTGTTAGGGAGACTGAACACTGAAGCTTTCTTT. Looking up the rest from reference TRBV5-1 and TRBJ1-1 gives the full variable domain: KAGVTQTPRYLIKTRGQQVTLSCSPISGHRSVSWYQQTPGQGLQFLFEYFSETQRNKGNFPGRFSGRQFSNSRSEMNVSTLELGDSALYLCASSLLGRLNTEAFFGQGTRLTVV.

The rearrangement uses TRBV11-2 and TRBJ2-4, with 9 bases identical to TRBD2. The CDR3 is 17 residues long. J lost 12 bases, V lost 0 bases, and 15 bases had no gene match. Germline loops: CDR1 SGHAT, CDR2 FQNNGV. Here the CDR3 reads CASSLELFEKLAGRQYF. DNA of the CDR3: TGTGCCAGCAGCTTAGAGCTTTTTGAGAAACTAGCGGGCCGTCAGTACTTC. Drawing the rest from reference TRBV11-2 and TRBJ2-4, the complete variable domain is EAGVAQSPRYKIIEKRQSVAFWCNPISGHATLYWYQQILGQGPKLLIQFQNNGVVDDSQLPKDRFSAERLKGVDSTLKIQPAKLEDSAVYLCASSLELFEKLAGRQYFGAGTRLSVL.

The chain combines TRBV24-1 with TRBJ2-1; the D call may be TRBD1 or TRBD2 (5 bases each). CDR1 and CDR2 (germline): KGHDR, SFDVKD. CDR3 length equals 15 residues. V shed 5 bases and J shed 9 bases, with 19 bases lying between them. The CDR3 DNA is TGTGCCACCAGTGCGGGGATGGGTCAAAGGGGTGAGCAGTTCTTC. Amino acids: CATSAGMGQRGEQFF.

This clonotype has just a few counts. The chain uses TRBV5-1 and TRBJ2-3; D is unresolved. V lost 0 bases, J lost 1 base, and 9 bases lay in between. Germline CDR1 SGHRS, CDR2 YFSETQ. The CDR3 is 15 amino acids. The CDR3 loop is CASSLDSTGTDTQYF. The CDR3 nucleotides read TGCGCCAGCAGCTTGGACAGCACCGGCACAGATACGCAGTATTTT.

Only a few counts were recorded for this clonotype. The chain has TRBV7-9 and TRBJ1-1; no firm D call. V was shortened by 7 bases and J by 4 bases, with 7 bases between the two germline ends. Germline values: CDR1 SEHNR, CDR2 FQNEAQ (reference sequence). This CDR3 has 11 amino acids. The CDR3: CASTRSTEAFF. The CDR3 coding sequence is TGTGCCAGCACACGTAGCACTGAAGCTTTCTTT.

This clonotype was seen ten or more times. This sequence joins TRBV6-1 and TRBJ1-2, with D tentatively TRBD1 (6 bases). Germline loops: CDR1 MNHNS, CDR2 SASEGT. The CDR3 is 15 residues long. Trimming removed 0 bases at V and 13 bases at J, with 21 bases between. The CDR3 reads CASSEASGTKTYSTF. In nucleotides, the CDR3 is TGTGCCAGCAGTGAAGCCTCCGGGACAAAAACCTATTCCACCTTC.

The chain is built from TRBV21-1 and TRBJ2-1; TRBD2 is the table's D call, not checked against the DNA. TRBV21-1 is deemed a pseudogene. The CDR3 sequence is 14 residues long. This chain's CDR3 is CASSKVDSGNEQFF. The CDR3 region has the DNA TGTGCCAGCAGCAAAGTGGATAGCGGCAATGAGCAGTTCTTC.

This clonotype has just a few counts. The chain joins TRBV5-1 to TRBJ2-1; 11 bases fit TRBD2. CDR1 is SGHRS and CDR2 is YFSETQ in the germline V gene. Trimming cost V 4 bases and J 3 bases; bases outside gene matches: 6. The CDR3 consists of 16 residues. The CDR3 protein is CASSRTSGSNYNEQFF. CDR3 coding DNA: TGCGCCAGCAGCCGAACTAGCGGGAGTAACTACAATGAGCAGTTCTTC.

The chain uses TRBV7-9 and TRBJ2-2; possible D gene TRBD2, 5 bases. Germline values: CDR1 SEHNR, CDR2 FQNEAQ (reference sequence). The CDR3 sequence is 15 residues long. V shed 3 bases and J shed 0 bases, with 8 bases lying between them. The CDR3 loop is CASSFGETNTGELFF. The CDR3 coding sequence is TGTGCCAGCAGCTTCGGGGAAACGAACACCGGGGAGCTGTTTTTT.

The chain recombines TRBV7-2 with TRBJ2-5, with D possibly called TRBD1 or TRBD2 (5 bases each). CDR1 and CDR2 (germline): SGHTA, FQGNSA. The CDR3 is 17 amino acids. Trimming took 1 base from V and 1 from J, leaving 16 bases between them. CDR3: CASSLGGAQGPQETQYF. CDR3 in DNA: TGTGCCAGCAGCTTAGGAGGGGCGCAGGGCCCCCAAGAGACCCAGTACTTC.

This clonotype was detected many times. The rearrangement joins TRBV29-1 to TRBJ2-5; 13 nucleotides line up with TRBD2. The CDR3 contains 16 residues. Germline V gene sequence: CDR1 SQVTM, CDR2 ANQGSEA. The trim removed 3 bases at V and 1 base at J, leaving 5 bases unmatched. As DNA, the CDR3 is TGCAGCGTTGACAGGACTAGCGGGGGACTCCAAGAGACCCAGTACTTC. Protein product: CSVDRTSGGLQETQYF.

V is TRBV5-1 and J is TRBJ2-7; weak D call: TRBD1 (7 bases). The germline CDR1 and CDR2 sequences are SGHRS and YFSETQ. Trimming shortened V by 0 bases and J by 5 bases, and 15 bases separated the two germline ends. CDR3 length: 15 amino acids. CDR3 loop: CASSLGAGGKNEQYF. The CDR3 DNA is TGCGCCAGCAGCTTGGGGGCAGGGGGGAAGAACGAGCAGTACTTC.

The V and J genes are TRBV6-2 or TRBV6-3 and TRBJ2-5, with 7 bases matching TRBD2. From germline, CDR1 is MNHEY and CDR2 SVGEGT. The CDR3 runs 16 residues. Trimming removed 6 bases from V and 5 bases from J; junction bases left unmatched: 15. CDR3 in amino acids: CASSHLGLAAGETQYF. In nucleotides, the CDR3 is TGTGCCAGCAGCCACCTTGGGCTAGCGGCTGGGGAGACCCAGTACTTC.

J is TRBJ2-1 and V is TRBV20-1; 13 bases line up with TRBD2. Germline assignment: CDR1 DFQATT and CDR2 SNEGSKA (reference sequence). J gave up 4 bases and V 6 bases, and 9 bases lay outside the gene matches. The CDR3 length is 16 residues. CDR3 loop: CSAPSTSGRGYNEQFF. In DNA, the CDR3 is TGCAGTGCCCCGTCCACTAGCGGGAGGGGATACAATGAGCAGTTCTTC.

The V gene is TRBV7-2, the J gene TRBJ1-1, with D unresolved. Trimming removed 5 bases at V and 1 base at J, with 17 bases between. This CDR3 has 16 residues. Germline V gene data show CDR1 as SGHTA and CDR2 as FQGNSA. DNA for the CDR3: TGTGCCAGCAGCCCCGAGCGAGGGCAGAAGAACACTGAAGCTTTCTTT. Amino acids: CASSPERGQKNTEAFF.

This clonotype came up a few times. This sequence joins TRBV12-3 or TRBV12-4 and TRBJ2-7; possibly TRBD1 or TRBD2 for D (5 bases each). The CDR3 spans 16 residues. The ends were cut back, 1 base at V and 0 bases at J, with 13 bases in the middle. CDR3 in amino acids: CASSLGFLGTSYEQYF. The DNA of the CDR3 is TGTGCCAGCAGTTTAGGGTTTCTGGGGACCTCCTACGAGCAGTACTTC.

The chain combines TRBV27 with TRBJ2-7, with D tentatively TRBD1 (6 bases). The CDR3 loop spans 13 amino acids. Germline CDR1 and CDR2: MNHEY and SMNVEV (reference sequence). V lost 6 bases, J lost 0 bases, and 9 bases lay in between. This CDR3 reads CASRSDSSYEQYF. The CDR3 DNA is TGTGCCAGCAGGTCGGACAGCTCCTACGAGCAGTACTTC.

The chain couples TRBV5-6 to TRBJ1-1, with D uncertain. The germline CDR1 and CDR2 sequences are SGHDT and YYEEEE. V shed 4 bases and J shed 3 bases, with 7 bases lying between them. CDR3 size: 12 residues. This CDR3 is CASSQPYTEAFF. Here the CDR3 DNA reads TGTGCCAGCAGCCAACCTTACACTGAAGCTTTCTTT.

This clonotype came up a few times. Mismatch with germline at one junction end may stem from a read error. The chain couples TRBV6-4 to TRBJ1-1, with 9 bases matching TRBD1. Germline V gene sequence: CDR1 MRHNA, CDR2 SNTAGT. This CDR3 has 14 amino acids. The CDR3: CASSPGQGNTEVFF. In nucleotides, the CDR3 is TGTGCCAGCAGTCCCGGACAGGGGAACACTGAAGTTTTCTTT.

Only a few counts were recorded for this clonotype. The chain employs TRBV4-1 and TRBJ2-7; 12 bases are shared with TRBD1. This CDR3 has 15 amino acids. The junction had 5 bases not matched to a gene; V was cut back by 3 bases and J by 5 bases. CDR1 MGHRA and CDR2 YSYEKL come from the germline V gene. CDR3 sequence (DNA): TGCGCCAGCAGCCACGTGGGGACAGGGGGCGACGAGCAGTACTTC. The encoded protein is CASSHVGTGGDEQYF.

The rearrangement joins TRBV20-1 to TRBJ1-4; 10 bases are a match to TRBD1. This CDR3 spans 13 amino acids. Trimming at V came to 6 bases and at J to 7 bases, leaving 5 bases not matched to a gene. Germline V CDR1 and CDR2: DFQATT, SNEGSKA (reference sequence). DNA for the CDR3: TGCAGTGCCCGACAGGGGGCTGGTGAAAAACTGTTTTTT. Amino acid sequence: CSARQGAGEKLFF.

This chain links TRBV5-1 with TRBJ2-7; TRBD1 matches at 9 bases. CDR3 length: 15 amino acids. Germline CDR1 SGHRS, CDR2 YFSETQ. The trim removed 1 base at V and 0 bases at J, leaving 2 bases unmatched. The CDR3 sequence: CASSLRTGASYEQYF. The CDR3 region has the DNA TGCGCCAGCAGCTTGAGGACAGGGGCCTCCTACGAGCAGTACTTC.

The chain couples TRBV5-6 to TRBJ2-3, with 9 bases that match TRBD1. This CDR3 has 16 residues. Germline assignment: CDR1 SGHDT and CDR2 YYEEEE. The J segment lost 4 bases and the V segment lost 4 bases, leaving 10 bases of the junction unmatched. The CDR3 loop reads CASSPPGQGRPDTQYF. The CDR3 region has the DNA TGTGCCAGCAGCCCACCGGGACAGGGTAGGCCAGATACGCAGTATTTT.

The chain recombines TRBV11-2 with TRBJ2-1; 10 nucleotides match TRBD2. The CDR3 loop spans 18 amino acids. Germline V CDR1 and CDR2: SGHAT, FQNNGV. With V trimmed by 1 base and J by 6 bases, 12 bases remained unmatched. The CDR3 loop reads CASSLGRSLAGGPNEQFF. CDR3 in DNA: TGTGCCAGCAGCTTAGGTCGGTCGTTAGCGGGAGGACCCAATGAGCAGTTCTTC.